The 25 T cell receptor beta chains below all came from one sample that was sequenced in a study of cytomegalovirus exposure and HLA in healthy donors. Primers included in the PCR were 60 Vbeta and 13 Jbeta primers. The data were produced by immunoSEQ multiplex PCR, yet TCRdb's version contains in-frame clones alone and is incomplete. The table lists about 130,000 clones, around 82% of them singletons. Sample: PBMCs. These receptors were obtained from a boy aged 5-17 years in good health and CMV-seronegative.

Turning to this clone: Because the CDR3's place on the DNA is in doubt, the DNA is left out and the CDR3 is given as listed by TCRdb. V is TRBV6-4 and J is TRBJ2-3; TRBD2 was called by the table and not checked on the DNA. A total of 14 residues make up the CDR3, ends included. Germline assignment: CDR1 MRHNA and CDR2 SNTAGT. This CDR3 reads CASSDSTSGGTQYF.

The chain has TRBV9 and TRBJ2-1, with D maybe TRBD1 (6 bases). CDR1 is SGDLS and CDR2 is YYNGEE in the germline V gene. CDR3 length: 15 residues. Trimming left V 0 bases short and J 7 bases short, with 14 bases between. The CDR3 loop is CASSVEAGATNEQFF. The CDR3 DNA is TGTGCCAGCAGCGTAGAGGCAGGGGCCACGAATGAGCAGTTCTTC. The complete variable domain, with remaining parts taken from reference TRBV9 and TRBJ2-1, reads DSGVTQTPKHLITATGQRVTLRCSPRSGDLSVYWYQQSLDQGLQFLIQYYNGEERAKGNILERFSAQQFPDLHSELNLSSLELGDSALYFCASSVEAGATNEQFFGPGTRLTVL.

This clone was detected once. The chain carries TRBV10-2 and TRBJ2-7; D remains ambiguous. The CDR3 has 14 residues. Germline V gives CDR1 WSHSY, CDR2 SAAADI. With 0 bases removed from V and 6 bases from J, the gap between germline ends came to 12 bases. The CDR3 DNA reads TGCGCCAGCAGTGAGTCCACACGGAGAGGCGAGCAGTACTTC. The encoded protein is CASSESTRRGEQYF.

The chain employs TRBV5-6 and TRBJ2-1; D perhaps matches TRBD2 (6 bases). Looked up from germline, CDR1 is SGHDT and CDR2 is YYEEEE. CDR3 length: 13 amino acids. V was pared by 3 bases and J by 2 bases, with 6 bases between. The CDR3 is CASSSGAYNEQFF. The CDR3 bases are TGTGCCAGCAGCTCGGGGGCCTACAATGAGCAGTTCTTC.

This rearrangement joins TRBV29-1 to TRBJ2-5, with D unclear. This CDR3 has 12 amino acids. Trimming pared 5 bases from V and 4 bases from J, leaving 11 bases between. Germline V gives CDR1 SQVTM, CDR2 ANQGSEA. This CDR3 is CSVQITPETQYF. CDR3 nucleotide sequence: TGCAGCGTTCAAATAACTCCAGAGACCCAGTACTTC.

This clone was counted a single time. The chain is built from TRBV18 and TRBJ2-1; D not resolved. The CDR3 runs 13 residues. The ends were cut back, 0 bases at V and 6 bases at J, with 6 bases in the middle. The germline CDR1 and CDR2 sequences are KGHSH and LQKENI. The CDR3 region has the DNA TGTGCCAGCTCACCACCGGCAGGCAATGAGCAGTTCTTC. Amino acids: CASSPPAGNEQFF.

The chain recombines TRBV5-6 with TRBJ1-2, with TRBD1 matching 8 bases. The CDR3 length is 15 residues. Per germline, CDR1 SGHDT and CDR2 YYEEEE. The V gene end was trimmed by 4 bases and the J gene end by 8 bases; junction bases not matched to a gene: 13. The CDR3 coding sequence is TGTGCCAGCAGCCGATCCCAGGGGGCGTCCTACGGCTACACCTTC. Translation gives CASSRSQGASYGYTF.

This chain connects TRBV19 to TRBJ2-1; 12 bases fit TRBD2. This CDR3 has 17 amino acids. Germline trimming cut 5 bases from V and 4 bases from J; bases unmatched to any gene: 9. The germline gives CDR1 LNHDA, CDR2 SQIVND (reference sequence). The CDR3 reads CASSGLAGGYRYNEQFF. Written as DNA, the CDR3 is TGTGCCAGTAGTGGGCTAGCGGGAGGGTATAGGTACAATGAGCAGTTCTTC.

This clone appeared a single time. The chain carries TRBV7-9 and TRBJ2-1; D may be TRBD2 (6 bases). The CDR3 contains 17 residues. The germline V gene has CDR1 SEHNR and CDR2 FQNEAQ (reference sequence). V shed 7 bases and J shed 0 bases, with 19 bases lying between them. In DNA, the CDR3 is TGTGCCAGCAACCCGAGGAGGGGCCATGCCTCCTACAATGAGCAGTTCTTC. Protein: CASNPRRGHASYNEQFF. The complete variable domain, with remaining parts taken from reference TRBV7-9 and TRBJ2-1, reads DTGVSQNPRHKITKRGQNVTFRCDPISEHNRLYWYRQTLGQGPEFLTYFQNEAQLEKSRLLSDRFSAERPKGSFSTLEIQRTEQGDSAMYLCASNPRRGHASYNEQFFGPGTRLTVL.

V gene TRBV15 combines with J gene TRBJ2-7; D call uncertain. V lost 1 base, J lost 1 base, and 5 bases lay in between. The germline V gene has CDR1 LNHNV and CDR2 YYDKDF (reference sequence). This CDR3 is 13 amino acids long. This chain's CDR3 is CATSRGLSYEQYF. CDR3 nucleotide sequence: TGTGCCACCAGCAGAGGACTGTCCTACGAGCAGTACTTC.

The rearrangement joins TRBV19 to TRBJ2-4, with D possibly being TRBD1 (5 bases). The CDR3 totals 16 residues. Germline values: CDR1 LNHDA, CDR2 SQIVND (reference sequence). V was shortened by 3 bases and J by 1 base, with 13 bases between the two germline ends. The CDR3 DNA reads as TGTGCCAGTAGTATGCCGGACACCGTCGCCAAAAACATTCAGTACTTC. This gives the protein CASSMPDTVAKNIQYF.

V gene TRBV30 combines with J gene TRBJ1-3; maybe TRBD1 (5 bases). From germline, CDR1 is GTSNPN and CDR2 SVGIG (reference sequence). Trimming removed 4 bases from V and 3 bases from J, with 13 bases in between. CDR3 length: 14 amino acids. CDR3 coding DNA: TGTGCCTGGACCCCAGGAAGGGGTGGAAACACCATATATTTT. It specifies CAWTPGRGGNTIYF.

The chain is built from TRBV7-8 and TRBJ2-3; 12 nucleotides agree with TRBD1. The CDR3 is 16 amino acids. Germline V gene lookup returns CDR1 SGHVS and CDR2 FQNEAQ. The V gene end was trimmed by 6 bases and the J gene end by 1 base; junction bases not matched to a gene: 5. CDR3 loop: CASRMGQGAGTDTQYF. CDR3 DNA: TGTGCCAGCAGAATGGGACAGGGGGCGGGCACAGATACGCAGTATTTT.

The rearrangement uses TRBV18 and TRBJ2-6; no clear D. CDR1 is KGHSH and CDR2 is LQKENI in the germline V gene. The CDR3 sequence is 16 residues long. Trimming left V 3 bases short and J 0 bases short, with 9 bases between. The CDR3: CASSPNWSSGANVLTF. The CDR3 coding sequence is TGTGCCAGCTCACCGAATTGGAGCTCTGGGGCCAACGTCCTGACTTTC.

The V gene is TRBV4-1, the J gene TRBJ2-7; 8 bases are a match to TRBD1. V dropped 0 bases and J dropped 10; count of bases not matched to a gene: 11. Germline CDR1 MGHRA, CDR2 YSYEKL. This CDR3 is built from 15 residues. The CDR3 sequence is CASSQDGQGACGQYF. The CDR3 DNA reads TGCGCCAGCAGCCAAGACGGCCAGGGGGCGTGCGGACAGTACTTC.

J is TRBJ1-4 and V is TRBV27; 9 bases match TRBD1. The J segment lost 6 bases and the V segment lost 1 base, leaving 6 bases of the junction unmatched. The CDR3 length is 16 residues. CDR1 is MNHEY and CDR2 is SMNVEV in the germline V gene (reference sequence). The CDR3 region is CASSLFTGGLDEKLFF. Written as DNA, the CDR3 is TGTGCCAGCAGTTTATTCACAGGGGGCTTGGATGAAAAACTGTTTTTT.

The genes are TRBV4-3 and TRBJ1-6, with TRBD1 matching 7 bases. This CDR3 is built from 16 residues. Germline CDR1 is LGHNA and CDR2 is YSLEER. The V and J ends lost 3 bases and 7 bases, in that order; junction bases with no gene match: 9. DNA of the CDR3: TGCGCCAGCAGCCAGGAACCGGGACAGATCAATTCACCCCTCCACTTT. This encodes CASSQEPGQINSPLHF.

V usage is TRBV30 and J usage is TRBJ2-7; no definite D call. Germline V gives CDR1 GTSNPN, CDR2 SVGIG (reference sequence). CDR3 length: 13 amino acids. V lost 3 bases and J lost 0, with 9 bases in between. The DNA for the CDR3 is TGTGCCTGGAGATCACTGAGCTCCTACGAGCAGTACTTC. Translation gives CAWRSLSSYEQYF.

The chain carries TRBV7-9 and TRBJ2-5; 10 nucleotides match TRBD2. This CDR3 is built from 15 residues. V lost 3 bases, J lost 2 bases, and 3 bases stayed unmatched. Per germline, CDR1 SEHNR and CDR2 FQNEAQ (reference sequence). The CDR3 reads CASSFTSGAQETQYF. For the CDR3, the DNA is TGTGCCAGCAGCTTTACTAGCGGGGCGCAAGAGACCCAGTACTTC.

CDR3 sequence (DNA): TGTGCCAGCAGCGCTAGCGGGGGGGGACAAGAGACCCAGTACTTC. Translation gives CASSASGGGQETQYF. This sequence joins TRBV28 and TRBJ2-5; TRBD2 aligns across 12 bases. CDR1 and CDR2 (germline): MDHEN, SYDVKM. V lost 6 bases and J lost 2; bases outside the gene matches: 4. This CDR3 has 15 amino acids.

V usage is TRBV5-6 and J usage is TRBJ1-6, with D possibly matching TRBD1 (5 bases). Trimming took off 4 bases at V and 7 bases at J, with 18 bases between the two ends. The CDR3 runs 16 residues. The V gene's germline CDR1 is SGHDT and CDR2 YYEEEE. The CDR3, as DNA: TGTGCCAGCAGCCCCCCCCGTGCAGGGAAGAATTCACCCCTCCACTTT. This encodes CASSPPRAGKNSPLHF.

The chain recombines TRBV14 with TRBJ2-1; 9 nucleotides agree with TRBD2. The CDR3 is 15 residues long. The V gene end was trimmed by 4 bases and the J gene end by 7 bases; junction bases not matched to a gene: 8. Germline assignment: CDR1 SGHDN and CDR2 FVKESK. The CDR3 here is CASSLLTSGGNEQFF. The CDR3 nucleotides read TGTGCCAGCAGCCTCCTGACTAGCGGAGGGAATGAGCAGTTCTTC.

The J gene is TRBJ2-2, the V gene TRBV4-3; 13 bases are shared with TRBD2. Germline V gene data show CDR1 as LGHNA and CDR2 as YSLEER. The J segment lost 6 bases and the V segment lost 0 bases, leaving 16 bases of the junction unmatched. This CDR3 is built from 21 residues. CDR3 residues: CASSQDFLGSGTSGISGELFF. Written as DNA, the CDR3 is TGCGCCAGCAGCCAAGATTTTTTGGGATCAGGGACTAGCGGGATTTCCGGGGAGCTGTTTTTT.

The table lists this clone with a count of one. An end of the junction does not agree with germline; a read error may underlie this. The V and J genes are TRBV6-5 and TRBJ1-2, with TRBD1 as a possible D gene (6 bases). Looked up from germline, CDR1 is MNHEY and CDR2 is SVGAGI. This CDR3 has 16 residues. The CDR3 sequence is CASSYTPTGFGYGYPF. The CDR3 nucleotides read TGTGCCAGCAGTTACACCCCCACAGGGTTTGGCTATGGCTACCCCTTC.

J is TRBJ1-6 and V is TRBV6-5; D is unresolved. CDR1 is MNHEY, CDR2 SVGAGI, per germline. The CDR3 is made up of 13 amino acids. V was trimmed by 3 bases and J by 9 bases, leaving 9 bases between them. This CDR3 reads CASSYLEASPLHF. As DNA, the CDR3 is TGTGCCAGCAGTTATCTTGAGGCTTCACCCCTCCACTTT.